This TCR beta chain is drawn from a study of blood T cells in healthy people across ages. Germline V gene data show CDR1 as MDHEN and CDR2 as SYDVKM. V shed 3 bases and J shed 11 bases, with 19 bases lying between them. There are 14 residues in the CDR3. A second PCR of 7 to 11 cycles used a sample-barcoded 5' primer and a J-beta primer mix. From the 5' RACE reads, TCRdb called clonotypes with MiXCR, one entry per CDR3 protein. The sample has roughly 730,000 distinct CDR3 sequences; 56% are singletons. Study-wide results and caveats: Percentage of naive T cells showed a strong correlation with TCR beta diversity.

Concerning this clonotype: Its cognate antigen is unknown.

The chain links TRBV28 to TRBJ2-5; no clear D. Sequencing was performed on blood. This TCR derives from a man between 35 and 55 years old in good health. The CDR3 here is CASSFYLGQLEQYF. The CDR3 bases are TGTGCCAGCAGTTTTTACTTAGGGCAGTTGGAGCAGTACTTC.